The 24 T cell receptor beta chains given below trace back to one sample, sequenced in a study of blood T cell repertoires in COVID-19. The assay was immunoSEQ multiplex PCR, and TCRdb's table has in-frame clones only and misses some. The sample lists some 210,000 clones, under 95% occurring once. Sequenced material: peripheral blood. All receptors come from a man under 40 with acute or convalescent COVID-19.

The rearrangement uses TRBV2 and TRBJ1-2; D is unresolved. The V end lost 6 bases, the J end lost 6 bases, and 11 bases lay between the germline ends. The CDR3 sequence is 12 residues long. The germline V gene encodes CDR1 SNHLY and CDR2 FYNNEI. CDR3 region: CASRKVTDGYTF. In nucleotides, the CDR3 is TGTGCCAGCAGGAAAGTTACAGATGGCTACACCTTC.

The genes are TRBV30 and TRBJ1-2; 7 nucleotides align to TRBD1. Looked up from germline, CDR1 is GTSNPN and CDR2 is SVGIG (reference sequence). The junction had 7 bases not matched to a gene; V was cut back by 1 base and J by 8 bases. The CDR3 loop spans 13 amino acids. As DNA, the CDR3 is TGTGCCTGGAGTGAAGGGGGCGCATGGGGCTACACCTTC. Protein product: CAWSEGGAWGYTF.

The CDR3 bases are TGTGCCAGCAGCTTAGCCACTGGAAACACCATATATTTT. It yields the protein CASSLATGNTIYF. The chain carries TRBV7-9 and TRBJ1-3; unclear D gene. This CDR3 region has 13 residues. In germline, CDR1 is SEHNR, CDR2 FQNEAQ (reference sequence). Trimming cost V 0 bases and J 2 bases, with 2 bases left between them.

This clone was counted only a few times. The CDR3 sequence is CASSYRTGVPYEQYF. In DNA form, the CDR3 reads TGTGCCAGCAGTTACCGGACAGGGGTGCCCTACGAGCAGTACTTC. This chain uses TRBV27 with TRBJ2-7; 9 bases map to TRBD1. The CDR3 is made up of 15 amino acids. Trimming cost V 4 bases and J 2 bases; bases outside gene matches: 6. CDR1 is MNHEY and CDR2 is SMNVEV in the germline V gene (reference sequence).

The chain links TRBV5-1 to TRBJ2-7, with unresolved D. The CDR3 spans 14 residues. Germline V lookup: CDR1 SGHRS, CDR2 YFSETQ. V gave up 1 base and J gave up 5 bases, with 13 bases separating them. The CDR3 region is CASSLLWALNEQYF. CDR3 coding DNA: TGCGCCAGCAGCTTGCTCTGGGCCCTAAACGAGCAGTACTTC.

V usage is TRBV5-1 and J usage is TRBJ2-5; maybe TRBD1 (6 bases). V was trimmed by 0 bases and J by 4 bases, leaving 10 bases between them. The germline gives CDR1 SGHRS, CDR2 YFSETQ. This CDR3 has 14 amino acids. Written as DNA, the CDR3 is TGCGCCAGCAGCTTGGGGCAGGGGCCAGAGACCCAGTACTTC. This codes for CASSLGQGPETQYF. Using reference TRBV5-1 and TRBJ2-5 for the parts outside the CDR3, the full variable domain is KAGVTQTPRYLIKTRGQQVTLSCSPISGHRSVSWYQQTPGQGLQFLFEYFSETQRNKGNFPGRFSGRQFSNSRSEMNVSTLELGDSALYLCASSLGQGPETQYFGPGTRLLVL.

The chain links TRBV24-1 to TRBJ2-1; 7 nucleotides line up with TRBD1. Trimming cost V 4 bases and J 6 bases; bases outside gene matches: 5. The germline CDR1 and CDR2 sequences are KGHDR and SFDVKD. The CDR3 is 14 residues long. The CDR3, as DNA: TGTGCCACCAGTGACTACCGGGACAGCAATGAGCAGTTCTTC. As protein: CATSDYRDSNEQFF.

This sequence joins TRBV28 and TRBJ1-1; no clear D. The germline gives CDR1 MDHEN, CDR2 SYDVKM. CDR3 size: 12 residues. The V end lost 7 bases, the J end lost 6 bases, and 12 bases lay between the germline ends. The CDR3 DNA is TGTGCCAGCACCAGGATGGCCGCTGAAGCTTTCTTT. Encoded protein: CASTRMAAEAFF. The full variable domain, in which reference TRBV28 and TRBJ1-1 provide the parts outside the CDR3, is DVKVTQSSRYLVKRTGEKVFLECVQDMDHENMFWYRQDPGLGLRLIYFSYDVKMKEKGDIPEGYSVSREKKERFSLILESASTNQTSMYLCASTRMAAEAFFGQGTRLTVV.

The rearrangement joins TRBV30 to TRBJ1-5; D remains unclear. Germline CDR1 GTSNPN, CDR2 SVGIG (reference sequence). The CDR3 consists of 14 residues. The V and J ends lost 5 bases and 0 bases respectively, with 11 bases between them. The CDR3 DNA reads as TGTGCCTGGGCGGGAGGAAATAGCAATCAGCCCCAGCATTTT. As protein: CAWAGGNSNQPQHF.

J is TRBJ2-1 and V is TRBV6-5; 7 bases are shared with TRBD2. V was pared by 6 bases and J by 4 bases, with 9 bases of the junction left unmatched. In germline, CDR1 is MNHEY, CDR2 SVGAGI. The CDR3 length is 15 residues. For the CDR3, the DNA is TGTGCCAGCAGGACCGCGCCAGCGGGGTACAATGAGCAGTTCTTC. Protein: CASRTAPAGYNEQFF.

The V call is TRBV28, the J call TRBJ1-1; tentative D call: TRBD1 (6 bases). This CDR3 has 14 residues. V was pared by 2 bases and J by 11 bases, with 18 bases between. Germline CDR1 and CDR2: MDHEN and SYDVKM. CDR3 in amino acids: CASSLLGGQTTAFF. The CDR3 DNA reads TGTGCCAGCAGTTTACTTGGGGGCCAAACCACTGCTTTCTTT.

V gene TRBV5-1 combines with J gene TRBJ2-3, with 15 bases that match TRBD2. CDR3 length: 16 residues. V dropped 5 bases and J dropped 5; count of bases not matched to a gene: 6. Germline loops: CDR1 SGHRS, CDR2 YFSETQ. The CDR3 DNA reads TGCGCCAGCAGACCCGGGACTAGCGGGAGGAAAGATACGCAGTATTTT. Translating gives CASRPGTSGRKDTQYF.

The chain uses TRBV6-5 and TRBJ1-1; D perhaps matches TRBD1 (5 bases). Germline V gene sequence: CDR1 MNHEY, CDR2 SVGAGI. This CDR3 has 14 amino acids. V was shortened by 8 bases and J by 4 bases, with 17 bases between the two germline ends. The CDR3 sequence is CASSNRRGGTEAFF. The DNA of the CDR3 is TGTGCCAGCTCTAACCGACGGGGGGGCACTGAAGCTTTCTTT.

CDR3 loop: CASSFYTEAFF. DNA for the CDR3: TGTGCCAGCAGTTTCTACACTGAAGCTTTCTTT. The chain recombines TRBV12-3 or TRBV12-4 with TRBJ1-1, with no clear D. V was cut by 3 bases and J by 3 bases, with 2 bases left in between. The CDR3 has 11 residues.

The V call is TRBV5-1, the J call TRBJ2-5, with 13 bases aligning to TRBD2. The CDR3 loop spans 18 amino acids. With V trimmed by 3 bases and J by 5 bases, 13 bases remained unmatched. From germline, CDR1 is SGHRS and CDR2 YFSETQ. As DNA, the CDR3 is TGCGCCAGCAGCTCCCTGTCACTAGCGGGGGGGCCCGGGGAGACCCAGTACTTC. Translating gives CASSSLSLAGGPGETQYF.

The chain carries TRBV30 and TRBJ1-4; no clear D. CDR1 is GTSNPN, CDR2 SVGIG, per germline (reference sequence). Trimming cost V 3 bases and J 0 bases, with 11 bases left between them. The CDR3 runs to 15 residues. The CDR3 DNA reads TGTGCCTGGAGCCCAAATGTTGCAACTAATGAAAAACTGTTTTTT. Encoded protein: CAWSPNVATNEKLFF. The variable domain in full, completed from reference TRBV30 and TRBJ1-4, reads SQTIHQWPATLVQPVGSPLSLECTVEGTSNPNLYWYRQAAGRGLQLLFYSVGIGQISSEVPQNLSASRPQDRQFILSSKKLLLSDSGFYLCAWSPNVATNEKLFFGSGTQLSVL.

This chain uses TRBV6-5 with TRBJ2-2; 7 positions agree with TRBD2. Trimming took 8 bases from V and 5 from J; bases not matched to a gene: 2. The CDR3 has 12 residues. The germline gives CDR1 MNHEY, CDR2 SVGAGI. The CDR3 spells CASGGGTGELFF. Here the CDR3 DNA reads TGTGCCAGCGGGGGGGGAACCGGGGAGCTGTTTTTT.

This CDR3 reads CASSQTHGLADYEQYF. CDR3 DNA sequence: TGTGCCAGCAGCCAGACCCACGGACTAGCGGACTACGAGCAGTACTTC. V is TRBV4-2 and J is TRBJ2-7, with TRBD2 identical over 10 bases. Germline CDR1 is LGHNA and CDR2 is YNFKEQ. With 3 bases clipped from V and 3 bases from J, the junction kept 8 bases outside the gene matches. The CDR3 sequence is 16 residues long.

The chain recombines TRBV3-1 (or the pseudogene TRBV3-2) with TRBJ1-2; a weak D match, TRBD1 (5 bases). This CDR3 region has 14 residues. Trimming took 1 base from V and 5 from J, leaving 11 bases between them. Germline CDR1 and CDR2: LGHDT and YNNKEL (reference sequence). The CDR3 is CASSQVRGRYGYTF. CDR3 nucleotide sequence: TGTGCCAGCAGCCAAGTACGGGGGAGGTATGGCTACACCTTC.

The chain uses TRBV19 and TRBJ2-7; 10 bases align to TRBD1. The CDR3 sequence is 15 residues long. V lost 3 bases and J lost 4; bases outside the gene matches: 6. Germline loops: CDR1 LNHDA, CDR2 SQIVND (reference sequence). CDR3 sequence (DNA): TGTGCCAGTAGTATGCTAGGGACAGGGGAATACGAGCAGTACTTC. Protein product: CASSMLGTGEYEQYF.

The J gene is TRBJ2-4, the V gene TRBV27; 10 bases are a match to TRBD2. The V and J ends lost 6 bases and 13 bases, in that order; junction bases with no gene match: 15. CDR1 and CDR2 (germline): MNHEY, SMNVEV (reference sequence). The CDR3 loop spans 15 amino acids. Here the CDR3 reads CASSPGYGTSDPQYF. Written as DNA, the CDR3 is TGTGCCAGCAGCCCGGGGTATGGGACTAGCGACCCGCAGTACTTC.

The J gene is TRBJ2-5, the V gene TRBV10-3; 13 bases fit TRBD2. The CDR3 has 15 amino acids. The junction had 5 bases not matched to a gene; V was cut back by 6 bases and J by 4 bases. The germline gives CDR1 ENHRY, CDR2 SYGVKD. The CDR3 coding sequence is TGTGCCATCAGGCCGGGACTAGCGGGAATAGAGACCCAGTACTTC. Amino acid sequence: CAIRPGLAGIETQYF.

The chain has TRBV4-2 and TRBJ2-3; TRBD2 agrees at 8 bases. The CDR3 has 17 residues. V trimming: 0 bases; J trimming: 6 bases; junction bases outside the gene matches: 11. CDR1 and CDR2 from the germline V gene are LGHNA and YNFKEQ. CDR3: CASSQDLGRGGPDTQYF. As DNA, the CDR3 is TGTGCCAGCAGCCAAGATTTGGGCCGGGGGGGCCCCGATACGCAGTATTTT.

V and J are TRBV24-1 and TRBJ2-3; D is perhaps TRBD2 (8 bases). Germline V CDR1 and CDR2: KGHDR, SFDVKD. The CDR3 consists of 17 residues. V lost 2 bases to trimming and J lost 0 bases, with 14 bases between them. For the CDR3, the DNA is TGTGCCACCAGTGATTCGGGACAGCGGGAGAGCACAGATACGCAGTATTTT. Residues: CATSDSGQRESTDTQYF.